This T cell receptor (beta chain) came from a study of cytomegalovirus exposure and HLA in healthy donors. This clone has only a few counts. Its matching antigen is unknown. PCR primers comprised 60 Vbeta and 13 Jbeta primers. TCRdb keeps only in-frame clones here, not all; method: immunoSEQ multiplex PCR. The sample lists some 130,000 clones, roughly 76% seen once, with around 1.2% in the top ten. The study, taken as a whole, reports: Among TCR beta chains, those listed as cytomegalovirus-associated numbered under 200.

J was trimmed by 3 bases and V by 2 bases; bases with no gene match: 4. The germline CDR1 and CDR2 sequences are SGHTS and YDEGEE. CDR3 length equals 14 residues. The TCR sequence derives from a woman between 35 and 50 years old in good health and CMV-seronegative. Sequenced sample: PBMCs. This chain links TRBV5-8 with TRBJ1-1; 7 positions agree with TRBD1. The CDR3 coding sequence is TGTGCCAGCAGCTTTGACGACAGGGACACTGAAGCTTTCTTT. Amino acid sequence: CASSFDDRDTEAFF.